This T cell receptor (beta chain) was observed in a study of shared clonotypes between healthy human individuals. Study in general: The cohort had a couple of women and a few men, ages 18 to 49. The study, taken as a whole, reports: Relative to memory subsets, naive subsets generally showed larger estimated richness.

Genomic DNA of each subset was evenly split across several immunoSEQ plates. This table comes from immunoSEQ multiplex PCR, and its TCRdb copy is limited to in-frame clones, with some not included. Among about 2.4 million clones, under 95% were seen once, and the ten largest hold roughly 0.36%. Worth noting for this clone: Its antigen is not identified.

CDR3 length: 15 amino acids. Germline V gene data show CDR1 as SGHKS and CDR2 as YYEKEE (reference sequence). V was shortened by 4 bases and J by 2 bases, with 15 bases between the two germline ends. This TCR was recovered from a man aged 18 to 35 in good health. Some clones in this sample may be carry-over from other donors' samples. This chain uses TRBV5-5 with TRBJ1-1; D is perhaps TRBD1 (5 bases). Sequencing was performed on naive CD4+ T cells from PBMCs. Specified subset: CD45RA+ positively selected. The CDR3 loop reads CASSQDGRANTEAFF. For the CDR3, the DNA is TGTGCCAGCAGCCAAGATGGCAGGGCTAACACTGAAGCTTTCTTT.